Listed below are T cell receptor beta chains from one sample, sequenced in a study of blood T cell repertoires in COVID-19. Sequenced by immunoSEQ multiplex PCR; TCRdb stores in-frame clones only, minus some. The sample shows around 300,000 clones, over 75% of them seen only once. Source material: PBMCs or T cells enriched from blood (not recorded which). These receptors all stem from a woman younger than 35 who had recovered from COVID-19. Both conserved end residues are part of each CDR3. The D gene is left open where the match is weak. Size tells how often a clone was seen (once, few, many) or the class of an expanded clone, and some rows leave it out.

cdr3_length	v_call	d_call	clone_size	j_call	cdr3_nt	cdr3_aa
16	TRBV5-1	TRBD2	once	TRBJ2-5	TGCGCCAGCAGCTTGGCTGGTAGCGGGGGGGGAGAGACCCAGTACTTC	CASSLAGSGGGETQYF
14	TRBV2	NA	NA	TRBJ1-5	TGTGCCAGCAGTGAAGACAGAGTCAATCAGCCCCAGCATTTT	CASSEDRVNQPQHF
14	TRBV5-5	NA	NA	TRBJ1-4	TGTGCCAGCAGCTTCCCAGGGTTTAATGAAAAACTGTTTTTT	CASSFPGFNEKLFF
17	TRBV13	TRBD2	NA	TRBJ2-3	TGTGCCAGCAGCTTTCTCGCGGGGGGGCATGCCACAGATACGCAGTATTTT	CASSFLAGGHATDTQYF
14	TRBV29-1	NA	NA	TRBJ1-1	TGCAGCGCCGAAGGATCGACTCTGAACACTGAAGCTTTCTTT	CSAEGSTLNTEAFF
13	TRBV6-5	NA	NA	TRBJ2-3	TGTGCCAGCACCGGTGGGCTCGGAGATACGCAGTATTTT	CASTGGLGDTQYF
16	TRBV19	TRBD1	NA	TRBJ1-5	TGTGCCAGTAGTATACTCGCAGGGGGGATTGGTCAGCCCCAGCATTTT	CASSILAGGIGQPQHF
14	TRBV28	TRBD1	once	TRBJ1-5	TGTGCCAGCAGTGCCGGGACAGGGGGCCGCCAGGAGCATTTT	CASSAGTGGRQEHF
14	TRBV3-1/TRBV3-2	NA	few	TRBJ2-3	TGTGCCAGCAGCCCGGGGACTTATACAGATACGCAGTATTTT	CASSPGTYTDTQYF
14	TRBV10-3	TRBD1	NA	TRBJ2-2	TGTGCCATCAGTGACCAACAGGGGCGAGGGGAGCTGTTTTTT	CAISDQQGRGELFF
13	TRBV5-1	NA	NA	TRBJ2-5	TGCGCCAGCAGCTCTCTACTCCAAGAGACCCAGTACTTC	CASSSLLQETQYF
12	TRBV2	TRBD1	NA	TRBJ1-2	TGTGCCAGCAGGACAGGGGTTGATGGCTACACCTTC	CASRTGVDGYTF
9	TRBV29-1	NA	NA	TRBJ1-2	TGCAGCGTTGGCGTTGGCTACACCTTC	CSVGVGYTF
14	TRBV2	NA	NA	TRBJ2-3	TGTGCCAGCAGCGTGACAGGAGGCGCAGATACGCAGTATTTT	CASSVTGGADTQYF
15	TRBV9	NA	NA	TRBJ1-6	TGTGCCAGCAGCGTAGGGGAGGGGGATGACTCACCCCTCCACTTT	CASSVGEGDDSPLHF
15	TRBV27	NA	NA	TRBJ2-3	TGTGCCAGCAGTTATTCGAGAGCCGGGACAGATACGCAGTATTTT	CASSYSRAGTDTQYF